This T cell receptor beta chain was sequenced in a study of blood T cell repertoires in COVID-19. Some clones are missing from TCRdb's copy, which holds only in-frame ones; the method was immunoSEQ multiplex PCR. The repertoire holds around 300,000 clones, with about 86% as singletons. Germline loops: CDR1 SGHRS, CDR2 YFSETQ. This CDR3 contains 13 residues. With 1 base removed from V and 6 bases from J, the gap between germline ends came to 10 bases. V and J are TRBV5-1 and TRBJ1-2; D is perhaps TRBD1 (5 bases). This receptor was identified in a woman between 70 and 85 years old with COVID-19, enrolled during active disease. The sample was peripheral blood. CDR3 amino acids: CASSLTGSDGYTF. The CDR3 DNA follows: TGCGCCAGCAGCTTGACAGGCTCCGATGGCTACACCTTC. The full variable domain, completed using reference TRBV5-1 and TRBJ1-2, is KAGVTQTPRYLIKTRGQQVTLSCSPISGHRSVSWYQQTPGQGLQFLFEYFSETQRNKGNFPGRFSGRQFSNSRSEMNVSTLELGDSALYLCASSLTGSDGYTFGSGTRLTVV.